One sample yielded the 23 T cell receptor beta chains listed below, sequenced in a study of Ad26.COV2.S vaccination and SARS-CoV-2 variants. Generated by immunoSEQ multiplex PCR, the TCRdb table keeps only in-frame clones and is missing some. The table includes over 350,000 clones, approximately 91% detected once. Treatment of the sample: roughly 18 received Ad26.COV2.S at low or high dose, single or two shots; about 5 received placebo; per-sample allocation not given. Day 63 following the first vaccine or placebo injection was when the samples were taken. This material consisted of peripheral blood, taken in a trial of Ad26.COV2.S vaccine versus placebo. The source of these receptors is a person aged 18-65 years who received the Ad26.COV2.S COVID-19 vaccine or a placebo.

The gene calls are TRBV3-1 (or the pseudogene TRBV3-2) and TRBJ1-3, with D unclear. Trimming removed 6 bases at V and 4 bases at J, with 16 bases between. This CDR3 is built from 15 residues. Germline V gives CDR1 LGHDT, CDR2 YNNKEL (reference sequence). The CDR3 spells CASSLIGESGNTIYF. Written as DNA, the CDR3 is TGTGCCAGCAGTCTTATCGGGGAGTCCGGAAACACCATATATTTT.

As regards this clone: Within the sample, other DNA sequences also encode this same CDR3. The chain links TRBV5-1 to TRBJ1-4; 8 bases agree with TRBD1. Trimming removed 2 bases from V and 8 bases from J; junction bases left unmatched: 8. Per germline, CDR1 SGHRS and CDR2 YFSETQ. This CDR3 region has 15 residues. CDR3 residues: CASSLTTGEGEKLFF. The CDR3 DNA sequence: TGCGCCAGCAGCTTAACGACAGGGGAAGGGGAAAAACTGTTTTTT.

V gene TRBV19 combines with J gene TRBJ1-1, with TRBD1 identical over 7 bases. After removal of 6 bases from V and 1 base from J, the junction contained 5 bases not matched to a gene. Germline V gene lookup returns CDR1 LNHDA and CDR2 SQIVND (reference sequence). This CDR3 has 14 residues. The CDR3: CASSTQGSNTEAFF. CDR3 nucleotides: TGTGCCAGTAGCACACAGGGGTCGAACACTGAAGCTTTCTTT.

The V and J genes are TRBV2 and TRBJ1-5; maybe TRBD1 (6 bases). The CDR3 consists of 14 residues. V was trimmed by 7 bases and J by 4 bases, leaving 14 bases between them. Germline-derived CDR1 and CDR2 are SNHLY and FYNNEI. The CDR3 here is CASKSGVRNQPQHF. As DNA, the CDR3 is TGTGCCAGCAAATCAGGGGTTAGAAATCAGCCCCAGCATTTT. The full variable domain, completed using reference TRBV2 and TRBJ1-5, is EPEVTQTPSHQVTQMGQEVILRCVPISNHLYFYWYRQILGQKVEFLVSFYNNEISEKSEIFDDQFSVERPDGSNFTLKIRSTKLEDSAMYFCASKSGVRNQPQHFGDGTRLSIL.

V gene TRBV21-1 combines with J gene TRBJ1-5. TRBV21-1 constitutes a pseudogene. The CDR3 spans 16 residues. The CDR3 region has the DNA TGTGCCAGCAGCAAAGAGGATAGGGAGGTCAATCAGCCCCAGCATTTT. It is translated as CASSKEDREVNQPQHF.

V gene TRBV6-2 or TRBV6-3 combines with J gene TRBJ2-2; D not resolved. The CDR3 is 14 residues long. Germline-derived CDR1 and CDR2 are MNHEY and SVGEGT. V was clipped by 0 bases and J by 4 bases, with 6 bases between them. The CDR3 reads CASSYSKFTGELFF. The CDR3 DNA reads TGTGCCAGCAGTTACTCGAAGTTCACCGGGGAGCTGTTTTTT.

This chain connects TRBV9 to TRBJ1-4, with D possibly being TRBD1 (6 bases). CDR1 is SGDLS, CDR2 YYNGEE, per germline. The CDR3 has 15 amino acids. The ends were cut back, 3 bases at V and 5 bases at J, with 14 bases in the middle. The CDR3 is CASSALTGPNEKLFF. As DNA, the CDR3 is TGTGCCAGCAGCGCCTTGACAGGTCCAAATGAAAAACTGTTTTTT.

The rearrangement uses TRBV5-1 and TRBJ1-1; D perhaps matches TRBD1 (5 bases). The CDR3 spans 16 residues. Germline loops: CDR1 SGHRS, CDR2 YFSETQ. V lost 0 bases and J 0 bases, leaving 12 bases between the germline ends. CDR3 nucleotides: TGCGCCAGCAGCTTGGGGTCCGGGACGGTGAACACTGAAGCTTTCTTT. It encodes CASSLGSGTVNTEAFF.

This rearrangement joins TRBV19 to TRBJ2-1, with TRBD2 identical over 10 bases. Germline V lookup: CDR1 LNHDA, CDR2 SQIVND (reference sequence). The CDR3 contains 15 residues. With V trimmed by 1 base and J by 6 bases, 3 bases remained unmatched. The CDR3 nucleotides read TGTGCCAGTAGTATAGTTAGCGGGGGGCTCAATGAGCAGTTCTTC. It translates to CASSIVSGGLNEQFF.

The chain combines TRBV7-9 with TRBJ1-1, with D hard to call. Germline values: CDR1 SEHNR, CDR2 FQNEAQ (reference sequence). The CDR3 spans 16 residues. V was pared by 2 bases and J by 1 base, with 14 bases between. The CDR3 DNA follows: TGTGCCAGCAGCTTAAGGTTGCCGAATAGGAACACTGAAGCTTTCTTT. Amino acid sequence: CASSLRLPNRNTEAFF. Full variable domain (remainder filled in from reference TRBV7-9 and TRBJ1-1): DTGVSQNPRHKITKRGQNVTFRCDPISEHNRLYWYRQTLGQGPEFLTYFQNEAQLEKSRLLSDRFSAERPKGSFSTLEIQRTEQGDSAMYLCASSLRLPNRNTEAFFGQGTRLTVV.

The V and J genes are TRBV9 and TRBJ1-1; no clear D gene. The V end lost 0 bases, the J end lost 4 bases, and 10 bases lay between the germline ends. The CDR3 totals 14 residues. Germline CDR1 is SGDLS and CDR2 is YYNGEE. The CDR3 DNA follows: TGTGCCAGCAGCGTAGGGGTTGTCGGCACTGAAGCTTTCTTT. As protein: CASSVGVVGTEAFF.

The chain employs TRBV6-5 and TRBJ1-1; weak D call: TRBD1 (5 bases). Germline V gives CDR1 MNHEY, CDR2 SVGAGI. The CDR3 is 12 amino acids. The V end lost 5 bases, the J end lost 7 bases, and 11 bases lay between the germline ends. CDR3 region: CASSQRGVEAFF. The CDR3 DNA follows: TGTGCCAGCAGTCAGCGGGGGGTTGAAGCTTTCTTT.

The rearrangement uses TRBV5-1 and TRBJ2-7, with a possible D match to TRBD1 (5 bases). The V and J ends lost 3 bases and 3 bases respectively, with 10 bases between them. The CDR3 loop spans 13 amino acids. CDR1 and CDR2 (germline): SGHRS, YFSETQ. In DNA form, the CDR3 reads TGCGCCAGCAGCTCAATCAGGGACTACGAGCAGTACTTC. The encoded protein is CASSSIRDYEQYF.

The chain joins TRBV6-5 to TRBJ1-2; possible D gene TRBD1, 5 bases. Trimming shortened V by 1 base and J by 8 bases, and 8 bases separated the two germline ends. Germline CDR1 MNHEY, CDR2 SVGAGI. This CDR3 has 12 residues. The CDR3 region is CASSYLGQGYTF. The CDR3 nucleotides are TGTGCCAGCAGTTACTTGGGGCAGGGCTACACCTTC.

The chain combines TRBV18 with TRBJ1-3; D is unclear. Germline V gives CDR1 KGHSH, CDR2 LQKENI. The V gene lost 3 bases and the J gene lost 4 bases, with 10 bases spanning the gap. The CDR3 runs 14 residues. The DNA for the CDR3 is TGTGCCAGCTCACCGGACTGGGGAGGAAACACCATATATTTT. Translated, it gives CASSPDWGGNTIYF.

The rearrangement uses TRBV6-2 or TRBV6-3 and TRBJ2-2; maybe TRBD2 (5 bases). This CDR3 region has 14 residues. Germline CDR1 MNHEY, CDR2 SVGEGT. V was pared by 2 bases and J by 3 bases, with 7 bases between. The DNA for the CDR3 is TGTGCCAGCAGTTACGAGGGATACACCGGGGAGCTGTTTTTT. Its protein is CASSYEGYTGELFF.

The chain recombines TRBV6-2 or TRBV6-3 with TRBJ2-7; D call uncertain. The CDR3 is made up of 15 amino acids. Trimming pared 0 bases from V and 2 bases from J, leaving 11 bases between. CDR1 and CDR2 (germline): MNHEY, SVGEGT. CDR3 nucleotides: TGTGCCAGCAGTTACTCGGGCAGAGAACCCTACGAGCAGTACTTC. Encoded protein: CASSYSGREPYEQYF.

This clone showed up just a few times. The chain combines TRBV27 with TRBJ2-7; 9 positions match TRBD1. The CDR3 is 15 residues long. The V gene end was trimmed by 4 bases and the J gene end by 5 bases; junction bases not matched to a gene: 9. Looked up from germline, CDR1 is MNHEY and CDR2 is SMNVEV (reference sequence). CDR3 amino acids: CASSSPGQGSHEQYF. CDR3 DNA: TGTGCCAGCAGTTCACCGGGACAGGGTTCTCACGAGCAGTACTTC.

The chain carries TRBV4-3 and TRBJ2-5; the match to TRBD2 covers 8 bases. Germline V CDR1 and CDR2: LGHNA, YSLEER. V shed 2 bases, J shed 5 bases, and the junction held 7 bases outside the gene matches. CDR3 length equals 15 residues. In nucleotides, the CDR3 is TGCGCCAGCAGCCAACTTAGCGGGGACGGGGAGACCCAGTACTTC. This sequence encodes CASSQLSGDGETQYF.

The chain employs TRBV20-1 and TRBJ1-1, with unresolved D. The germline V gene has CDR1 DFQATT and CDR2 SNEGSKA (reference sequence). There are 11 residues in the CDR3. Trimming shortened V by 2 bases and J by 7 bases, and 8 bases separated the two germline ends. The CDR3 protein is CSARISGEAFF. The DNA for the CDR3 is TGCAGTGCTAGAATCTCGGGTGAAGCTTTCTTT.

The chain links TRBV3-1 (or the pseudogene TRBV3-2) to TRBJ2-3, with 8 bases identical to TRBD2. The length of the CDR3 is 16 residues. Germline V gene sequence: CDR1 LGHDT, CDR2 YNNKEL (reference sequence). Losses at the gene ends were 9 bases for V and 0 bases for J; bases not matched to a gene: 11. The CDR3 region is CASPPPRGGSTDTQYF. The CDR3 DNA is TGTGCCAGTCCCCCTCCCCGCGGGGGGAGCACAGATACGCAGTATTTT.

On this clone: The junction departs from the called germline gene at one end, perhaps through a read error. V gene TRBV6-1 combines with J gene TRBJ1-1, with unresolved D. CDR1 MNHNS and CDR2 SASEGT come from the germline V gene. CDR3 length: 14 residues. The CDR3 reads CASSEGPQNTEAFF. In nucleotides, the CDR3 is TGTGCCAGCAGCGAAGGACCGCAGAACACTGAAGCTTTCTTT.

This chain joins TRBV6-2 or TRBV6-3 and TRBJ1-6; TRBD1 matches 7 bases. The V segment lost 2 bases and the J segment 4 bases; nucleotides outside the gene matches: 11. The CDR3 spans 18 residues. Germline CDR1 and CDR2: MNHEY and SVGEGT. DNA of the CDR3: TGTGCCAGCAGTTACGGGCCCCCCGACAGGGATTATAATTCACCCCTCCACTTT. It specifies CASSYGPPDRDYNSPLHF.